This entry describes one TCR beta chain. The CDR3 sequence is 14 residues long. V was clipped by 4 bases and J by 4 bases; unmatched bases: 3. Germline V lookup: CDR1 SGHRS, CDR2 YFSETQ. Original analysis: The authors estimated nucleated cell counts from reference gene primer amplification. Method: immunoSEQ multiplex PCR; TCRdb's copy keeps in-frame clones and lacks some. V and J calls and clone size follow that table, whereas D and trimming were derived from the DNA. This sample yields under 250,000 clones, of which 65% to 85% are seen a single time; less than 2% belongs to the top ten. The sample comes from a study of blood T cell repertoires in COVID-19. The wider study: Acute and convalescent COVID-19 specimens originated in the United States, Italy and Spain. PBMCs, B-cell-depleted T cells, or T cells provided the cDNA or gDNA that made up the material.

This TCR was sampled from a woman in her thirties or forties who had recovered from COVID-19. Material: peripheral blood. The V gene is TRBV5-1, the J gene TRBJ2-5; 11 nucleotides agree with TRBD2. The CDR3 DNA reads TGCGCCAGCAGCCTGGGGACTAGCGGAGAGACCCAGTACTTC. This gives the protein CASSLGTSGETQYF.